Each of the 17 T cell receptor beta chains below was sequenced from the same sample in a study of blood T cell repertoires in COVID-19. Method: immunoSEQ multiplex PCR; TCRdb's copy keeps in-frame clones and lacks some. The table lists 500,000 or so clones, approximately 90% of them singletons. Sequencing was done on a sample of PBMCs or T cells enriched from blood (not recorded which). These receptors were collected from a woman younger than 35 who had recovered from COVID-19.

V and J are TRBV5-1 and TRBJ1-1; possible D gene TRBD1, 6 bases. The CDR3 spans 13 residues. Per the germline V gene, CDR1 is SGHRS and CDR2 is YFSETQ. Trimming took 4 bases from V and 10 from J, leaving 17 bases between them. The CDR3 DNA sequence: TGCGCCAGCAGCGGAAGACAGGCCCTCGCAGCTTTCTTT. Its translation: CASSGRQALAAFF.

The chain uses TRBV7-9 and TRBJ1-1; D uncertain. Deletions cut 1 base from V and 0 bases from J, with 15 bases between. The germline V gene has CDR1 SEHNR and CDR2 FQNEAQ (reference sequence). This CDR3 is 17 amino acids long. The CDR3 DNA reads TGTGCCAGCAGCTTAGAGCGCGGGCGAGGACTGAACACTGAAGCTTTCTTT. This gives the protein CASSLERGRGLNTEAFF.

V gene TRBV5-1 combines with J gene TRBJ2-3; 8 bases are a match to TRBD2. The CDR3 is made up of 14 amino acids. CDR1 and CDR2 from the germline V gene are SGHRS and YFSETQ. V shed 0 bases and J 6 bases; nucleotides not matched to a gene: 3. The DNA of the CDR3 is TGCGCCAGCAGCTTGGCCGGGACTAGGGATACGCAGTATTTT. Translating it yields CASSLAGTRDTQYF.

The chain joins TRBV4-1 to TRBJ2-2, with 12 positions matching TRBD2. This CDR3 region has 16 residues. The V gene end was trimmed by 0 bases and the J gene end by 6 bases; junction bases not matched to a gene: 2. Germline CDR1 reads MGHRA; CDR2 reads YSYEKL. The CDR3 DNA follows: TGCGCCAGCAGCCAAGATCTAGCGGGGGGGTCCGGGGAGCTGTTTTTT. Amino acids: CASSQDLAGGSGELFF.

V and J are TRBV5-1 and TRBJ2-3, with TRBD2 identical over 7 bases. The CDR3 has 16 residues. Germline CDR1 reads SGHRS; CDR2 reads YFSETQ. The V segment lost 0 bases and the J segment 3 bases; nucleotides outside the gene matches: 7. The DNA of the CDR3 is TGCGCCAGCAGCTTGGGCGGGGGACCGGGGACAGATACGCAGTATTTT. This translates into CASSLGGGPGTDTQYF.

The chain uses TRBV12-3 or TRBV12-4 and TRBJ1-2; no clear D gene. CDR3 length: 13 amino acids. With 4 bases removed from V and 6 bases from J, the gap between germline ends came to 12 bases. The CDR3 DNA reads as TGTGCCAGCAGTTCCACAGTACTCAATGGCTACACCTTC. Protein: CASSSTVLNGYTF.

This chain joins TRBV30 and TRBJ1-2; D uncertain. Per germline, CDR1 GTSNPN and CDR2 SVGIG (reference sequence). The CDR3 contains 15 residues. The V gene lost 2 bases and the J gene lost 2 bases, with 15 bases spanning the gap. In DNA, the CDR3 is TGTGCCTGGAGTCCCACACTGCGGGAGAACTATGGCTACACCTTC. As protein: CAWSPTLRENYGYTF.

This clone is a singleton in its sample. This chain joins TRBV7-2 and TRBJ1-5, with 8 bases that match TRBD1. J lost 5 bases, V lost 4 bases, and 4 bases had no gene match. Germline V lookup: CDR1 SGHTA, CDR2 FQGNSA. The CDR3 spans 14 residues. The CDR3 DNA is TGTGCCAGCAGCTCGACAGGGGCCTATCAGCCCCAGCATTTT. Its translation is CASSSTGAYQPQHF.

The chain recombines TRBV20-1 with TRBJ2-7; 10 positions match TRBD2. J was trimmed by 4 bases and V by 5 bases; bases with no gene match: 14. The CDR3 totals 16 residues. Germline V gene sequence: CDR1 DFQATT, CDR2 SNEGSKA (reference sequence). The chain's CDR3 is CSARGSGGFSGYEQYF. CDR3 DNA: TGCAGTGCTCGTGGTAGCGGGGGGTTTTCGGGATACGAGCAGTACTTC.

The chain has TRBV27 and TRBJ2-3; 7 bases map to TRBD2. Per the germline V gene, CDR1 is MNHEY and CDR2 is SMNVEV (reference sequence). V lost 8 bases and J lost 2; bases outside the gene matches: 1. The CDR3 is 12 amino acids. The chain's CDR3 is CASGRDTDTQYF. Written as DNA, the CDR3 is TGTGCCAGCGGGAGGGACACAGATACGCAGTATTTT.

The chain employs TRBV11-3 and TRBJ1-6; the D is unclear. Trimming removed 5 bases at V and 7 bases at J, with 12 bases between. CDR1 is SGHNT and CDR2 is YENEEA in the germline V gene. The CDR3 spans 14 residues. CDR3 bases: TGTGCCAGCAGCCGAGGCGGTCCGAATTCACCCCTCCACTTT. Its translation: CASSRGGPNSPLHF.

The rearrangement uses TRBV10-3 and TRBJ2-3; unclear D gene. CDR1 is ENHRY and CDR2 is SYGVKD in the germline V gene. V was clipped by 11 bases and J by 5 bases, with 11 bases between them. This CDR3 is 11 amino acids long. The CDR3 region has the DNA TGTGCCGCCGCTTCGAGAGATACGCAGTATTTT. As protein: CAAASRDTQYF.

A few counts support this clone. As DNA, the CDR3 is TGTGCCAGCAGCGCCCGCTTAGGACAGGGCAACGAGCAGTACTTC. This gives the protein CASSARLGQGNEQYF. The chain carries TRBV9 and TRBJ2-7, with TRBD1 matching 8 bases. The V segment lost 3 bases and the J segment 5 bases; nucleotides outside the gene matches: 10. Germline V gene sequence: CDR1 SGDLS, CDR2 YYNGEE. This CDR3 spans 15 amino acids.

The chain uses TRBV6-4 and TRBJ1-5; D is unresolved. The CDR3 length is 16 residues. The germline V and J ends were trimmed by 6 bases and 0 bases, with 15 bases remaining between them. Germline CDR1 and CDR2: MRHNA and SNTAGT. The CDR3 DNA follows: TGTGCCAGCAGATCCCCGTGTGAGGCTAGCAATCAGCCCCAGCATTTT. Translating gives CASRSPCEASNQPQHF.

V usage is TRBV2 and J usage is TRBJ1-5, with unresolved D. Trimming stripped 6 bases from V and 2 bases from J, with 14 bases between. CDR3 length: 15 amino acids. Germline V CDR1 and CDR2: SNHLY, FYNNEI. The DNA for the CDR3 is TGTGCCAGCAGGGAATCGGACGGGGGCAATCAGCCCCAGCATTTT. It yields the protein CASRESDGGNQPQHF. The variable domain in full, with the rest retrieved from reference TRBV2 and TRBJ1-5, is EPEVTQTPSHQVTQMGQEVILRCVPISNHLYFYWYRQILGQKVEFLVSFYNNEISEKSEIFDDQFSVERPDGSNFTLKIRSTKLEDSAMYFCASRESDGGNQPQHFGDGTRLSIL.

The V and J genes are TRBV2 and TRBJ1-6; perhaps TRBD1 as D (6 bases). With 6 bases removed from V and 6 bases from J, the gap between germline ends came to 12 bases. The CDR3 length is 14 residues. Germline V lookup: CDR1 SNHLY, CDR2 FYNNEI. In DNA form, the CDR3 reads TGTGCCAGCAGGGGGGGGCCCCTTAATTCACCCCTCCACTTT. This gives the protein CASRGGPLNSPLHF.

In its sample, this clone was seen a few times. Written as DNA, the CDR3 is TGTGCCAGCAGCTTCCCGCAGGGAAGGACTGAAGCTTTCTTT. It yields the protein CASSFPQGRTEAFF. The chain is built from TRBV5-5 and TRBJ1-1; possible D gene TRBD1, 5 bases. There are 14 residues in the CDR3. Germline CDR1 and CDR2: SGHKS and YYEKEE (reference sequence). The V end was cut by 2 bases, the J end by 5 bases, with 13 bases between.